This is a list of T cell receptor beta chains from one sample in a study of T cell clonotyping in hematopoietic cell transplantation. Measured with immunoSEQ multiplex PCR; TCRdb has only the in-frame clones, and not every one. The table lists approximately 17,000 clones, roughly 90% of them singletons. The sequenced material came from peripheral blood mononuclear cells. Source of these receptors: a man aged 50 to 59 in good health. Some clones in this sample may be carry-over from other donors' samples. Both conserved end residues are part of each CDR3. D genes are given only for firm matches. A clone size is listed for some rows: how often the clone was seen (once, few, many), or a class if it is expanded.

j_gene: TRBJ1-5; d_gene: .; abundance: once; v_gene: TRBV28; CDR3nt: TGTGCCAGCAGTCTGGGAGGGTACCGCAATCAGCCCCAGCATTTT; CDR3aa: CASSLGGYRNQPQHF
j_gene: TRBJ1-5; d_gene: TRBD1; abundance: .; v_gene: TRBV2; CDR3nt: TGTGCCAGCAGAGCTCACAGGGGGCCGGGTAATCAGCCCCAGCATTTT; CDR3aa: CASRAHRGPGNQPQHF
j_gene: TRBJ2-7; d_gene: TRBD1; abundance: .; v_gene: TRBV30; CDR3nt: TGTGCCTGGAGGAATGACAGGGGTGGCTCCTACGAGCAGTACTTC; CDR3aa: CAWRNDRGGSYEQYF
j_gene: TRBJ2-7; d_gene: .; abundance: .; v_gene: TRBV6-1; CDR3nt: TGTGCCAGCAGTGCCCAAGACTATGCCTACGAGCAGTACTTC; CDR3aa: CASSAQDYAYEQYF
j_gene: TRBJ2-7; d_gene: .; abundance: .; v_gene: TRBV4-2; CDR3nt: TGTGCCAGCAGCCAAGAAGTGACACAGACATACGAGCAGTACTTC; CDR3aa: CASSQEVTQTYEQYF
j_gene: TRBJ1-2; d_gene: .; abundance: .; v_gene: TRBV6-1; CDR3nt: TGTGCCAGCAGTGTATCAGCAACTGCGGGCTATGGCTACACCTTC; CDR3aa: CASSVSATAGYGYTF
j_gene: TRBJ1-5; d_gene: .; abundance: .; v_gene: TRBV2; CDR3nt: TGTGCCAGCAGTAGGGATAGCAATCAGCCCCAGCATTTT; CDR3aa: CASSRDSNQPQHF
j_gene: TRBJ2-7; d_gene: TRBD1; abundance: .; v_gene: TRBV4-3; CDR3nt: TGCGCCAGCAGCCAACACAGGACAGGATCCTACGAGCAGTACTTC; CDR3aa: CASSQHRTGSYEQYF
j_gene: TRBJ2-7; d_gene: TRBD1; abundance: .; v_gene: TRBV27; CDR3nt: TGTGCCAGCAGTTTAACAGGGGGGAGCTCCTACGAGCAGTACTTC; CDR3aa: CASSLTGGSSYEQYF
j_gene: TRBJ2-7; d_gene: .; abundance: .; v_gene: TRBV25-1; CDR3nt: TGTGCCAGCAGTGACCCCCGAATACCTCGCGAGCAGTACTTC; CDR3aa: CASSDPRIPREQYF
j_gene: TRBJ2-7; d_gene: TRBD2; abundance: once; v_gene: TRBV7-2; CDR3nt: TGTGCCAGCAGCTTAGGAGGCGGGGGGACCTACGAGCAGTACTTC; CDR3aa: CASSLGGGGTYEQYF
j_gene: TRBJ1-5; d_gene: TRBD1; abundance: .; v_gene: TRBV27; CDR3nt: TGTGCCAGCAGTCCCGACAGGGGCAATCAGCCCCAGCATTTT; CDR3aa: CASSPDRGNQPQHF
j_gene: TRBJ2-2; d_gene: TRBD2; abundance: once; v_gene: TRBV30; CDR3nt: TGTGCCTGGAGTAGCGGGGGGGCCGGGGAGCTGTTTTTT; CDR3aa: CAWSSGGAGELFF
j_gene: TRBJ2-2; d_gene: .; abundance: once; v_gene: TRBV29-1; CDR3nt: TGCAGCGCCGACCCTCGACGCGGCGGGGAGCTGTTTTTT; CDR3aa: CSADPRRGGELFF
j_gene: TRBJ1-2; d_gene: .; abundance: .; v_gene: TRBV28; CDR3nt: TGTGCCAGCAGTTTACGGAGGGTTGGCTACACCTTC; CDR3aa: CASSLRRVGYTF
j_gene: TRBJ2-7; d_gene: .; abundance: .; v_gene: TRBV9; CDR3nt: TGTGCCAGCAGCGTAGATAGGGAGCCCTACGAGCAGTACTTC; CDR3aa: CASSVDREPYEQYF
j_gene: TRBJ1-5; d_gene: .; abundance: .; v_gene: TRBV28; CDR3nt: TGTGCCAGCAGTACCCAAGGGATCGGGCAGCCCCAGCATTTT; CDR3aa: CASSTQGIGQPQHF
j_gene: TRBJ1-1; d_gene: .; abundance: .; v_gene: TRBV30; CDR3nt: TGTGCCTGGAGTAAGCGCGGCACTGAAGCTTTCTTT; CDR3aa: CAWSKRGTEAFF